Shown below are 30 T cell receptor beta chains from a single sample sequenced in a study of spatial heterogeneity in lung cancer. One entry per CDR3 protein, called by TCRdb with MiXCR from the 5' RACE reads. The table shows approximately 25,000 distinct CDR3 sequences, with 7% occurring only once. Time point indicated: sample taken at primary tumor resection. The material sequenced was PBMCs, taken at surgery. Every receptor here comes from a male donor with early-stage non-small cell lung cancer.

By share, this clonotype ranks as medium-sized. The V and J genes are TRBV29-1 and TRBJ2-1; D gene uncertain. The CDR3 covers 12 residues. Germline V gives CDR1 SQVTM, CDR2 ANQGSEA. Trimming shortened V by 1 base and J by 10 bases, and 11 bases separated the two germline ends. CDR3 protein: CSVEVRWGEQFF. For the CDR3, the DNA is TGCAGCGTTGAAGTACGGTGGGGAGAGCAGTTCTTC.

This clonotype was seen a few times. A much bigger clone sits one base away, suggesting this may be a read error. The rearrangement joins TRBV28 to TRBJ1-1; D unresolved. V dropped 7 bases and J dropped 7 bases, with 25 bases sitting between them. Germline CDR1 MDHEN, CDR2 SYDVKM. The CDR3 length is 16 residues. CDR3 nucleotide sequence: TGTGCCAGCACTTTCCGCACCGGACGGGGATCTCTTGAAGCTTTCTTT. Its protein is CASTFRTGRGSLEAFF.

This clonotype was seen ten or more times. V gene TRBV24-1 combines with J gene TRBJ1-2, with D possibly matching TRBD1 (5 bases). Germline V gene data show CDR1 as KGHDR and CDR2 as SFDVKD. Deletions cut 5 bases from V and 4 bases from J, with 10 bases between. The CDR3 has 13 amino acids. The CDR3 loop reads CATSVQGSYGYTF. The CDR3 DNA is TGTGCCACCAGTGTCCAGGGTAGCTATGGCTACACCTTC.

The V call is TRBV28, the J call TRBJ2-7; 11 bases agree with TRBD2. The CDR3 runs 16 residues. V shed 7 bases and J 7 bases; nucleotides not matched to a gene: 15. Germline CDR1 MDHEN, CDR2 SYDVKM. CDR3 coding DNA: TGTGCCAGCACTCATGCCGGGACTAGCGGATTTTTGGAGCAGTACTTC. Translation gives CASTHAGTSGFLEQYF.

The chain carries TRBV9 and TRBJ2-2; D ambiguous. V lost 0 bases and J 4 bases, leaving 4 bases between the germline ends. From germline, CDR1 is SGDLS and CDR2 YYNGEE. The CDR3 runs to 13 residues. The CDR3: CASSVGGTGELFF. CDR3 DNA: TGTGCCAGCAGCGTAGGAGGCACCGGGGAGCTGTTTTTT. Supplemented by reference TRBV9 and TRBJ2-2, the full variable domain reads DSGVTQTPKHLITATGQRVTLRCSPRSGDLSVYWYQQSLDQGLQFLIQYYNGEERAKGNILERFSAQQFPDLHSELNLSSLELGDSALYFCASSVGGTGELFFGEGSRLTVL.

Remarks on this clonotype: Given a much more abundant clone one base away, this may be a read error. The V and J genes are TRBV20-1 and TRBJ2-3; 12 positions match TRBD1. The germline CDR1 and CDR2 sequences are DFQATT and SNEGSKA (reference sequence). The CDR3 is made up of 14 amino acids. The chain's CDR3 is CRGPGQGAPDTQYF. CDR3 nucleotide sequence: TGCAGAGGCCCGGGACAGGGGGCACCAGATACGCAGTATTTT.

This clonotype was observed many times. CDR3 region: CASSSDSLSGNTIYF. In nucleotides, the CDR3 is TGTGCCAGCAGCTCGGACAGCCTCTCTGGAAACACCATATATTTT. The chain joins TRBV7-2 to TRBJ1-3, with a possible D match to TRBD1 (6 bases). Germline-derived CDR1 and CDR2 are SGHTA and FQGNSA. CDR3 length: 15 amino acids. V was shortened by 4 bases and J by 0 bases, with 10 bases between the two germline ends. Variable domain in full (rest from reference TRBV7-2 and TRBJ1-3): GAGVSQSPSNKVTEKGKDVELRCDPISGHTALYWYRQSLGQGLEFLIYFQGNSAPDKSGLPSDRFSAERTGGSVSTLTIQRTQQEDSAVYLCASSSDSLSGNTIYFGEGSWLTVV.

This clonotype was seen repeatedly, ten times or more. The V gene is TRBV28, the J gene TRBJ2-2; D may be TRBD1 or TRBD2 (5 bases each). Trimming removed 6 bases at V and 2 bases at J, with 25 bases between. CDR3 size: 19 residues. Germline V CDR1 and CDR2: MDHEN, SYDVKM. The CDR3 DNA is TGTGCCAGCAGCGGACGGGGTGGGCAGGGAAACCTTAACACCGGGGAGCTGTTTTTT. It is translated as CASSGRGGQGNLNTGELFF. The full variable domain, in which reference TRBV28 and TRBJ2-2 provide the parts outside the CDR3, is DVKVTQSSRYLVKRTGEKVFLECVQDMDHENMFWYRQDPGLGLRLIYFSYDVKMKEKGDIPEGYSVSREKKERFSLILESASTNQTSMYLCASSGRGGQGNLNTGELFFGEGSRLTVL.

This chain links TRBV12-3 or TRBV12-4 with TRBJ2-1; 9 bases map to TRBD2. Trimming removed 5 bases from V and 9 bases from J; junction bases left unmatched: 11. This CDR3 contains 15 residues. The CDR3 here is CASSRRLAARAEQFF. Here the CDR3 DNA reads TGTGCCAGCAGTCGAAGACTAGCGGCTCGGGCTGAGCAGTTCTTC.

At least ten counts were recorded for this clonotype. This chain uses TRBV5-1 with TRBJ2-2; tentatively, D is TRBD1 (7 bases). Germline V CDR1 and CDR2: SGHRS, YFSETQ. This CDR3 has 15 amino acids. The V gene lost 4 bases and the J gene lost 7 bases, with 17 bases spanning the gap. The CDR3 sequence is CASSAGQTGLGELFF. The CDR3, as DNA: TGCGCCAGCAGCGCGGGACAGACGGGCCTCGGGGAGCTGTTTTTT.

The rearrangement joins TRBV7-6 to TRBJ2-7; maybe TRBD1 (7 bases). Trimming removed 6 bases at V and 0 bases at J, with 18 bases between. Germline V lookup: CDR1 SGHVS, CDR2 FNYEAQ. The CDR3 runs 16 residues. The DNA of the CDR3 is TGTGCCAGCAGTCCCGTAGGGGGGACAGTCTCCTACGAGCAGTACTTC. Protein product: CASSPVGGTVSYEQYF.

At least ten counts were recorded for this clonotype. The chain couples TRBV27 to TRBJ2-3; no clear D gene. The germline V gene encodes CDR1 MNHEY and CDR2 SMNVEV (reference sequence). The CDR3 sequence is 14 residues long. V gave up 3 bases and J gave up 4 bases, with 11 bases separating them. The CDR3 DNA is TGTGCCAGCAGTTTCACGCCCAGATCAGATACGCAGTATTTT. Translation gives CASSFTPRSDTQYF.

This chain links TRBV5-6 with TRBJ2-7; D unclear. This CDR3 is 14 amino acids long. V lost 0 bases, J lost 3 bases, and 10 bases lay in between. CDR1 and CDR2 (germline): SGHDT, YYEEEE. The CDR3 loop is CASSLAPSDYEQYF. In DNA form, the CDR3 reads TGTGCCAGCAGCTTGGCCCCCTCGGACTACGAGCAGTACTTC.

This clonotype was observed a few times. The chain uses TRBV28 and TRBJ2-5; 12 nucleotides align to TRBD2. Trimming cost V 1 base and J 5 bases; bases outside gene matches: 23. The CDR3 runs to 22 residues. Per germline, CDR1 MDHEN and CDR2 SYDVKM. CDR3 bases: TGTGCCAGCAGTTTATTTCTCGAATACTCCCAACGGCTAGCGGGGGGGTCGGAGACCCAGTACTTC. Translating it yields CASSLFLEYSQRLAGGSETQYF.

This sequence joins TRBV20-1 and TRBJ2-3, with D possibly called TRBD1 or TRBD2 (6 bases each). Deletions cut 3 bases from V and 6 bases from J, with 19 bases between. CDR1 DFQATT and CDR2 SNEGSKA come from the germline V gene (reference sequence). The CDR3 length is 15 residues. The DNA for the CDR3 is TGCAGTGCTAGCCCGTTCGGGGGCCAGCGCGATACGCAGTATTTT. Translated, it gives CSASPFGGQRDTQYF.

V gene TRBV12-3 or TRBV12-4 combines with J gene TRBJ2-3; D gene ambiguous. V was shortened by 5 bases and J by 3 bases, with 12 bases between the two germline ends. This CDR3 is 14 amino acids long. This CDR3 is CASSRSSSTDTQYF. CDR3 nucleotides: TGTGCCAGCAGTCGATCCTCAAGTACAGATACGCAGTATTTT.

This clonotype was detected many times. This rearrangement joins TRBV18 to TRBJ2-5; TRBD1 agrees at 8 bases. Looked up from germline, CDR1 is KGHSH and CDR2 is LQKENI. After removal of 2 bases from V and 0 bases from J, the junction contained 8 bases not matched to a gene. This CDR3 has 17 residues. CDR3 nucleotide sequence: TGTGCCAGCTCACCAGGCTTCGGCAGGGGGCACCAAGAGACCCAGTACTTC. Protein: CASSPGFGRGHQETQYF.

There are a few counts of this clonotype. The chain recombines TRBV11-2 with TRBJ1-3, with TRBD1 matching 8 bases. CDR1 is SGHAT and CDR2 is FQNNGV in the germline V gene. The CDR3 is made up of 16 amino acids. V gave up 2 bases and J gave up 4 bases; unmatched junction bases: 7. The CDR3 reads CASSLNQGARGNTIYF. The CDR3 coding sequence is TGTGCCAGCAGCTTAAACCAGGGGGCGCGGGGAAACACCATATATTTT.

This clonotype was counted ten times or more. The chain recombines TRBV20-1 with TRBJ2-3; possible D gene TRBD1, 6 bases. Germline V gene lookup returns CDR1 DFQATT and CDR2 SNEGSKA (reference sequence). The CDR3 length is 11 residues. V dropped 6 bases and J dropped 6 bases, with 10 bases sitting between them. CDR3 sequence: CSASDRDTQYF. CDR3 nucleotides: TGCAGTGCATCCGACAGGGATACGCAGTATTTT.

This rearrangement joins TRBV15 to TRBJ1-4; 9 bases align to TRBD1. CDR1 is LNHNV, CDR2 YYDKDF, per germline (reference sequence). The CDR3 has 14 amino acids. V lost 3 bases and J lost 8; bases outside the gene matches: 4. CDR3 nucleotides: TGTGCCACCAGCAGGGACAGGGGACGGGAAAAACTGTTTTTT. It is translated as CATSRDRGREKLFF.

This clonotype has at least ten counts. J is TRBJ1-1 and V is TRBV20-1, with D possibly matching TRBD1 (5 bases). This CDR3 has 16 amino acids. Germline assignment: CDR1 DFQATT and CDR2 SNEGSKA (reference sequence). Trimming cost V 1 base and J 2 bases, with 17 bases left between them. CDR3 sequence reads: CSARALAAGLNTEAFF. The CDR3 DNA sequence: TGCAGTGCTAGAGCCCTAGCCGCGGGGCTCAACACTGAAGCTTTCTTT.

The table lists this clonotype with a few counts. This rearrangement joins TRBV6-6 to TRBJ2-3; 13 bases match TRBD2. Germline V lookup: CDR1 MNHNY, CDR2 SVGAGI (reference sequence). The CDR3 sequence is 18 residues long. V trimming: 5 bases; J trimming: 0 bases; junction bases outside the gene matches: 8. Written as DNA, the CDR3 is TGTGCCAGCAGTAAAGGACTAGCGGGGGCCCGAAGCACAGATACGCAGTATTTT. This codes for CASSKGLAGARSTDTQYF.

This clonotype was observed a few times. The CDR3 DNA is TGTGCCAGCAGTTTAAAGGCTGTTCTCCTCCCCCCCCGCGGGGAGCTGTTTTTT. It specifies CASSLKAVLLPPRGELFF. This chain links TRBV27 with TRBJ2-2; no clear D gene. The V and J ends lost 2 bases and 7 bases respectively, with 23 bases between them. The CDR3 is made up of 18 amino acids. From germline, CDR1 is MNHEY and CDR2 SMNVEV (reference sequence).

This clonotype was counted between two and nine times. The chain joins TRBV24-1 to TRBJ2-1, with TRBD1 identical over 7 bases. Germline V gene sequence: CDR1 KGHDR, CDR2 SFDVKD. There are 16 residues in the CDR3. V lost 3 bases to trimming and J lost 0 bases; unmatched junction nucleotides: 4. CDR3 protein: CATSDADRPSYNEQFF. The CDR3, as DNA: TGTGCCACCAGTGATGCGGACAGGCCCTCCTACAATGAGCAGTTCTTC.

The chain uses TRBV18 and TRBJ2-7; D perhaps matches TRBD1 (5 bases). The V gene lost 3 bases and the J gene lost 0 bases, with 9 bases spanning the gap. The CDR3 has 14 residues. Germline values: CDR1 KGHSH, CDR2 LQKENI. The CDR3 loop is CASSPGHSSYEQYF. The CDR3 bases are TGTGCCAGCTCACCGGGGCACAGCTCCTACGAGCAGTACTTC.

The sample holds many counts of this clonotype. V and J are TRBV7-4 and TRBJ2-1; perhaps TRBD2 as D (6 bases). The CDR3 runs to 15 residues. Trimming cost V 4 bases and J 14 bases, with 24 bases left between them. CDR1 is SGHVT and CDR2 is SQSDAQ in the germline V gene. CDR3 amino acids: CASSWFTNRDSPEFF. The CDR3 DNA follows: TGTGCCAGCAGCTGGTTCACCAACCGGGACTCCCCAGAGTTCTTC.

The rearrangement uses TRBV4-1 and TRBJ2-2, with D hard to call. CDR1 and CDR2 from the germline V gene are MGHRA and YSYEKL. V lost 4 bases to trimming and J lost 4 bases, with 13 bases between them. This CDR3 contains 15 residues. CDR3 residues: CASSPRDRATGELFF. The DNA for the CDR3 is TGCGCCAGCAGCCCCCGAGACCGAGCCACCGGGGAGCTGTTTTTT.

This clonotype is termed medium-sized. V usage is TRBV12-3 or TRBV12-4 and J usage is TRBJ2-3; 11 bases are a match to TRBD1. V was clipped by 8 bases and J by 1 base; unmatched bases: 5. CDR3 length: 15 residues. The CDR3 DNA reads as TGTGCCAGCCGGACGGGACAGGGGGGCACAGATACGCAGTATTTT. Amino acid sequence: CASRTGQGGTDTQYF.

This clonotype was observed many times. Sequence at one end of the junction differs from germline and may be a read error. This chain joins TRBV24-1 and TRBJ2-1; D might be TRBD2 (5 bases). The CDR3 length is 15 residues. In germline, CDR1 is KGHDR, CDR2 SFDVKD. The CDR3 bases are TGTGCCACCAGTGACCCGGGGATCTCCCACAATGAGCAGTTCTTC. This translates into CATSDPGISHNEQFF.

This clonotype is categorized as medium-sized. This sequence joins TRBV29-1 and TRBJ2-5; D perhaps matches TRBD1 (5 bases). This CDR3 comprises 14 residues. Germline values: CDR1 SQVTM, CDR2 ANQGSEA. The V end was cut by 6 bases, the J end by 1 base, with 15 bases between. The CDR3 reads CSVVRQTTQETQYF. CDR3 in DNA: TGCAGCGTGGTTCGACAGACGACCCAAGAGACCCAGTACTTC.